A selection of T cell receptor beta chains follows, all from one sample in a study of control samples from healthy donors and cancer patients. Assay used: immunoSEQ multiplex PCR; TCRdb lists only in-frame clones, some missing. Among 170,000 or so clones listed, roughly 94% were seen once. Sequenced sample: blood. These receptors came from a woman aged 40 to 50 in good health. The conserved cysteine and the conserved F or W are not part of the CDR3 here. A D gene is named only where the DNA matches it firmly. Size values are once, few and many counts, or a class for expanded clones, and some rows have none.

CDR3 protein | clone size | V gene | D gene | J gene
ASSLDRGYGYT | . | TRBV2 | . | TRBJ1-2
ASSERQLYGYT | . | TRBV2 | . | TRBJ1-2
ASSIPASKGQLYGYT | . | TRBV19 | . | TRBJ1-2
ASSPQGINNSPLH | . | TRBV9 | . | TRBJ1-6
ASSLEGGVNSPLH | . | TRBV7-2 | . | TRBJ1-6
ASSLRGTADTEAF | . | TRBV5-5 | . | TRBJ1-1
ASSHGAGGFGYT | once | TRBV3-1/TRBV3-2 | TRBD1 | TRBJ1-2
ASSYDRGASYEQY | . | TRBV6-5 | TRBD1 | TRBJ2-7
ASMRAGGEQF | . | TRBV3-1/TRBV3-2 | TRBD1 | TRBJ2-1
ASSQEGGGPNEKLF | . | TRBV4-1 | . | TRBJ1-4
SVAGGRGTDTQY | . | TRBV29-1 | TRBD2 | TRBJ2-3
ASSSGRTGAISPLH | . | TRBV5-1 | TRBD1 | TRBJ1-6
ASSQQAGTGYSGANVLT | . | TRBV4-2 | TRBD1 | TRBJ2-6
ASSPEPGHYPYEQY | . | TRBV27 | . | TRBJ2-7
ASRRSGTMNTEAF | . | TRBV19 | . | TRBJ1-1
ASRDRDRVLIEQF | . | TRBV6-5 | TRBD1 | TRBJ2-1
ASSLGQGAGTYGYT | . | TRBV7-8 | TRBD1 | TRBJ1-2
ASSQDPGQTNYNEQF | . | TRBV14 | . | TRBJ2-1
ASSLQGSNTGELF | . | TRBV5-1 | . | TRBJ2-2
ASSPTGAFAGNEQF | . | TRBV19 | TRBD1 | TRBJ2-1
ASSIAQTTGELF | . | TRBV19 | . | TRBJ2-2
ASSLGSGGERPEAF | . | TRBV7-2 | . | TRBJ1-1
SASGSGGFTDTQY | few | TRBV20-1 | TRBD2 | TRBJ2-3